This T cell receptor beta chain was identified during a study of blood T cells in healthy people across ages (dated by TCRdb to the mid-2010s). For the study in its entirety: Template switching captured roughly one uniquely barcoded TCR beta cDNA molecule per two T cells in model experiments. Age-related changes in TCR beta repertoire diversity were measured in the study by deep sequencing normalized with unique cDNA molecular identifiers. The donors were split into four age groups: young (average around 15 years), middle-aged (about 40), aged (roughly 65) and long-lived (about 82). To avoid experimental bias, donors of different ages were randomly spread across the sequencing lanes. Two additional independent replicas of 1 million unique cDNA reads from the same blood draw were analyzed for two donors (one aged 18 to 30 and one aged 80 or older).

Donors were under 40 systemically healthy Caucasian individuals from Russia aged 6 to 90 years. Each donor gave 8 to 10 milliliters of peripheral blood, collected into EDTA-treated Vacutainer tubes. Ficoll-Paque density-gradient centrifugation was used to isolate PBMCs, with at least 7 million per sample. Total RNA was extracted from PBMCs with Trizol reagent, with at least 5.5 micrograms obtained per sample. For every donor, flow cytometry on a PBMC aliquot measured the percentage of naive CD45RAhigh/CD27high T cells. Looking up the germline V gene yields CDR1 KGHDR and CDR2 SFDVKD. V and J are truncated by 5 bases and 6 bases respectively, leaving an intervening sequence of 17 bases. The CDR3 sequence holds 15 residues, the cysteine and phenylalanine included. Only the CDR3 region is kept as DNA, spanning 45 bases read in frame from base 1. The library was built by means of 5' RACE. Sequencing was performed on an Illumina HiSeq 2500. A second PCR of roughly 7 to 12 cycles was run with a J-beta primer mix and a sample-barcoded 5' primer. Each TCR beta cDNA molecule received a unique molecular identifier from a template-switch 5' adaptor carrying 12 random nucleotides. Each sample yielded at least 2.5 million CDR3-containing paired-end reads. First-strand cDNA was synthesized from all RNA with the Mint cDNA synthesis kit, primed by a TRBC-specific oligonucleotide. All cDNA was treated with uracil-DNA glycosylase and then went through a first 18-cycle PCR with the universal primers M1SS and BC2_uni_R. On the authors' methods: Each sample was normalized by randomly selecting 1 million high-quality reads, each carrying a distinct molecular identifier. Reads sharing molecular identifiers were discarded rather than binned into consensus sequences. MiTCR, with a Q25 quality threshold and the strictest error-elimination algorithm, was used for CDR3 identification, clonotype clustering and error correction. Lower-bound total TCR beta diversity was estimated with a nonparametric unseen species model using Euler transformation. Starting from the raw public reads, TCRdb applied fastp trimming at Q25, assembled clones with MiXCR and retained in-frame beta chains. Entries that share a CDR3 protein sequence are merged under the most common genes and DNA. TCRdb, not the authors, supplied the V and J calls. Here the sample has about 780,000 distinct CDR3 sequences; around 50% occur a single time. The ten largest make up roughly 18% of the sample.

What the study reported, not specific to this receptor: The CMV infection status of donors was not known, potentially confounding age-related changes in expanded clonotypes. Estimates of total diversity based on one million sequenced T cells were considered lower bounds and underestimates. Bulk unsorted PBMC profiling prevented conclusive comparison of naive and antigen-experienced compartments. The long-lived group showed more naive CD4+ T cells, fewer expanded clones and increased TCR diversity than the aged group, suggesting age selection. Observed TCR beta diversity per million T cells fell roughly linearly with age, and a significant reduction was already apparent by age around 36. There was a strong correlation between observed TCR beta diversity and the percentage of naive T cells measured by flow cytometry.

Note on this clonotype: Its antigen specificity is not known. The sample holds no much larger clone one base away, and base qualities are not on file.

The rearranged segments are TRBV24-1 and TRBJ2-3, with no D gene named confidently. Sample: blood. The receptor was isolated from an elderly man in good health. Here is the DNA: TGTGCCACCAGTGCCGCTGATGGCATTCCCGATACGCAGTATTTT. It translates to CATSAADGIPDTQYF.